Detailed here is one T cell receptor beta chain. Its antigen is still unknown. This specimen belongs to a study of OX40 agonist ivuxolimab in advanced cancers. About the research overall: Hepatocellular carcinoma, melanoma, renal cell or head and neck cancer was diagnosed in the dose-escalation patients.

Some clones are missing from TCRdb's copy, which holds only in-frame ones; the method was immunoSEQ multiplex PCR. The data hold around 60,000 clones, with around 90% observed a single time. The germline V gene has CDR1 SGHRS and CDR2 YFSETQ. The CDR3 extends over 16 amino acids. The germline V and J ends were trimmed by 4 bases and 3 bases, with 14 bases remaining between them. Findings and limits, study-wide: Among the nonresponders, some also had low normalized T-cell clonal expansion. CD4+ and CD8+ T cells in blood underwent clonal expansion by week 6 at 0.1 to 3.0 mg/kg.

The sequence came from an adult with an advanced solid tumor such as melanoma, head and neck, liver or kidney cancer. The material was CD4+ or CD8+ T cells sorted from blood, obtained in a trial of the OX40 agonist ivuxolimab. V is TRBV5-1 and J is TRBJ1-6; no firm D call. CDR3 bases: TGCGCCAGCAGCCCCCTGAGTCAGCGCTATAATTCACCCCTCCACTTT. Translated, it gives CASSPLSQRYNSPLHF.